This section outlines one T cell receptor beta chain sequence together with its context. Antigen unknown. The authors incorporated unique molecular identifiers into the TCR beta cDNA libraries. About 500,000 cDNA molecules were obtained from about 0.98 to 11 million T cells. TCRdb analysed the PCR reads with MiXCR anew, one entry per CDR3 protein. The table includes roughly 410,000 distinct CDR3 sequences, around a third detected once. The data were obtained in a study of post-analysis software for immune sequencing data. The V end lost 3 bases, the J end lost 2 bases, and 12 bases lay between the germline ends. Germline values: CDR1 SGDLS, CDR2 YYNGEE. CDR3 size: 14 residues. Findings and caveats of the study: Among four or five TRBV segments more frequent in patients than controls were TRBV5-6, TRBV5-1 and TRBV20-1.

The chain employs TRBV9 and TRBJ2-7; unclear D gene. The sample taken for sequencing was blood. The receptor was derived from a girl aged 10 to 17 with multiple sclerosis. The CDR3 loop is CASSAQWIPYEQYF. The CDR3 bases are TGTGCCAGCAGCGCACAGTGGATCCCCTACGAGCAGTACTTC. Based on the CDR3 plus reference TRBV9 and TRBJ2-7, the full variable domain is DSGVTQTPKHLITATGQRVTLRCSPRSGDLSVYWYQQSLDQGLQFLIQYYNGEERAKGNILERFSAQQFPDLHSELNLSSLELGDSALYFCASSAQWIPYEQYFGPGTRLTVT.